This entry features one T cell receptor (beta chain) sequence. Six replicates per PBMC sample, mostly from 480 ng of genomic DNA. Only in-frame clones appear in the TCRdb table, and some are missing; sequencing was by immunoSEQ multiplex PCR. The sample shows 60,000 to 75,000 clones, 65% to 85% of them seen only once. The data stem from a study of neoadjuvant anti-PD-1 for oral cavity cancer. Study as a whole: Most patients had three to four biweekly doses of 3 mg/kg nivolumab before resection.

The germline V gene has CDR1 MNHNS and CDR2 SASEGT. Trimming pared 6 bases from V and 2 bases from J, leaving 13 bases between. The CDR3 is 14 residues long. These oral cavity squamous cell carcinomas were HPV-negative and locally advanced. The sample was PBMCs, taken before nivolumab (anti-PD-1) treatment. V usage is TRBV6-1 and J usage is TRBJ2-5; a possible D gene is TRBD1 (6 bases). This clonotype originated in a person aged 35-79 years with oral cavity squamous cell carcinoma. CDR3 bases: TGTGCCAGCAGAATAACAGGGTGGCAAGAGACCCAGTACTTC. Translation: CASRITGWQETQYF.